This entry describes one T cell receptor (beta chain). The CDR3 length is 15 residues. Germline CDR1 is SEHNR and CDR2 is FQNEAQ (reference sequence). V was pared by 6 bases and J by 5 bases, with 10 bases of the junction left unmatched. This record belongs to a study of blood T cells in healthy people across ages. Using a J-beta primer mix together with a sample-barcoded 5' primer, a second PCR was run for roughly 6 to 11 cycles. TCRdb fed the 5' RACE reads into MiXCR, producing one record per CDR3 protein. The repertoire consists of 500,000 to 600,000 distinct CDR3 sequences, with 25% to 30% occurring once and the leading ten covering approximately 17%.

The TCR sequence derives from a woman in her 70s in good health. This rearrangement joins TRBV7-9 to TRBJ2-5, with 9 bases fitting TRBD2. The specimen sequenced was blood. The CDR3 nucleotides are TGTGCCAGCAGTTCGGTCGAGGCGGGAGGGGAGACCCAGTACTTC. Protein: CASSSVEAGGETQYF.